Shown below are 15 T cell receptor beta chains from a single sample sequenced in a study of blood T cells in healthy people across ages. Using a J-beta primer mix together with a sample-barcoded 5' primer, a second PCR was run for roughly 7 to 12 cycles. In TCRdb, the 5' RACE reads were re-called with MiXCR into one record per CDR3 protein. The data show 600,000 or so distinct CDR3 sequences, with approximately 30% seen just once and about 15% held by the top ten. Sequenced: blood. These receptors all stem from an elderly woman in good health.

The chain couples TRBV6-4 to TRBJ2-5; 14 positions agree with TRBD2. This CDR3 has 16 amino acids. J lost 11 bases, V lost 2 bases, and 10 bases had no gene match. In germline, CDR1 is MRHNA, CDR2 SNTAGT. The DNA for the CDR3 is TGTGCCAGCAGTGACCGACTAGCGGGGGGGCGAAATGAGCAGTACTTC. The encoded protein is CASSDRLAGGRNEQYF.

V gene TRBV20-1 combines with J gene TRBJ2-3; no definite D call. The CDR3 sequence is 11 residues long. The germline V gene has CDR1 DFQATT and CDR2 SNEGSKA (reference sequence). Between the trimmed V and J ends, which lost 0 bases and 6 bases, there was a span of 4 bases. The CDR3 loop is CSAREYDTQYF. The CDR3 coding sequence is TGCAGTGCTAGAGAATATGATACGCAGTATTTT.

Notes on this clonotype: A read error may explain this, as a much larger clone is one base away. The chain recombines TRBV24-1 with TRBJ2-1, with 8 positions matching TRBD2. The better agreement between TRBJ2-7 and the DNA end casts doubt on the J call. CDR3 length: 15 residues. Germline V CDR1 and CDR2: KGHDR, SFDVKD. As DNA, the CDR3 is TGTGCCACCAGCGGGGGGGAGGGCTCCTACAATGAGCAGTACTTC. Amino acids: CATSGGEGSYNEQYF.

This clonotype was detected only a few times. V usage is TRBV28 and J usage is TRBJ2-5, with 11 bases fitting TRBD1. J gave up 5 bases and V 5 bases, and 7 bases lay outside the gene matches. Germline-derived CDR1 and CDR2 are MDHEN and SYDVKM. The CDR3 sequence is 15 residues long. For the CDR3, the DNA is TGTGCCAGCAGTGGTGGACAGGGGGCATCGGAGACCCAGTACTTC. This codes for CASSGGQGASETQYF.

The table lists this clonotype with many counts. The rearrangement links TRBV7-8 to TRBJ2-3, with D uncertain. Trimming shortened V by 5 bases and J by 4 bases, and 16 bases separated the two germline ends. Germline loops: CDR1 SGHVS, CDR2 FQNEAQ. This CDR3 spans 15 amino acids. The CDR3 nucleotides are TGTGCCAGCAGCCAAAAGGTAGCTATGGCAGATACGCAGTATTTT. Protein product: CASSQKVAMADTQYF.

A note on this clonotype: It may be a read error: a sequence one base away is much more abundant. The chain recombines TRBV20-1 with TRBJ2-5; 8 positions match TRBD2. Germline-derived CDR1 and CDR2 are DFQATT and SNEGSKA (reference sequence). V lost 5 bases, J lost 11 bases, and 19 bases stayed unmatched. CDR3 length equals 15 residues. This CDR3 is CSAPHSGITYNEQYF. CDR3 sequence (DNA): TGCAGTGCTCCCCATAGCGGGATCACCTACAATGAGCAGTACTTC.

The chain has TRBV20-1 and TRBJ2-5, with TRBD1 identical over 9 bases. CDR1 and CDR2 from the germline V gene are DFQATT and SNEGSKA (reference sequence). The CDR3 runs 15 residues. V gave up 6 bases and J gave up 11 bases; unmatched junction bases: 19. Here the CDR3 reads CSAPNRDRAPNEQYF. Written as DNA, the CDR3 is TGCAGTGCACCGAACCGGGACAGGGCCCCCAATGAGCAGTACTTC.

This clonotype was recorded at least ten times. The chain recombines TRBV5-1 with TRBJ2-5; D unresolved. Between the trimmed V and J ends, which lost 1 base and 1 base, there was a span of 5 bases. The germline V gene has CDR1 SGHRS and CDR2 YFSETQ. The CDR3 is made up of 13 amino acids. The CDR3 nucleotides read TGCGCCAGCAGCTTGATGGCCCAAGAGACCCAGTACTTC. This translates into CASSLMAQETQYF.

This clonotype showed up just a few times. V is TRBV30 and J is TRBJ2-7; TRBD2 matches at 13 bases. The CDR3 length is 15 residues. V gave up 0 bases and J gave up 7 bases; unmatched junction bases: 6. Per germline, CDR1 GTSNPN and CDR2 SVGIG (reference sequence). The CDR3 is CAWSVQLAGGYEQYF. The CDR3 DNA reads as TGTGCCTGGAGTGTACAACTAGCGGGGGGGTATGAGCAGTACTTC.

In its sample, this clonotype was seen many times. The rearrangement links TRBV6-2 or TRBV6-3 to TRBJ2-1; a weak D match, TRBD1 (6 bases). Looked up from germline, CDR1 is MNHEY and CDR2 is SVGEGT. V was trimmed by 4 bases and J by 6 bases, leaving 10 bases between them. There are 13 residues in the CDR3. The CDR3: CASSSRTVNEQFF. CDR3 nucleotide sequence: TGTGCCAGCAGTTCCCGGACAGTCAATGAGCAGTTCTTC.

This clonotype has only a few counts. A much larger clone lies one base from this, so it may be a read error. The CDR3 is CASNPSGGRNNEQYF. The DNA of the CDR3 is TGTGCCAGCAATCCTAGCGGGGGGAGAAACAATGAGCAGTACTTC. V and J are TRBV12-3 or TRBV12-4 and TRBJ2-7, with 11 positions matching TRBD2. Germline trimming cut 7 bases from V and 7 bases from J; bases unmatched to any gene: 12. CDR3 size: 15 residues.

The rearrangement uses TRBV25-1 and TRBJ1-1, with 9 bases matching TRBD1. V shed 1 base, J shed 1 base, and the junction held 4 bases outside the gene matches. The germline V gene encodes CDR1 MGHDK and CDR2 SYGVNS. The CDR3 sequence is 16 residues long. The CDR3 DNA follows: TGTGCCAGCAGTGAATTGGGACAGGGCAAGAACACTGAAGCTTTCTTT. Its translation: CASSELGQGKNTEAFF.

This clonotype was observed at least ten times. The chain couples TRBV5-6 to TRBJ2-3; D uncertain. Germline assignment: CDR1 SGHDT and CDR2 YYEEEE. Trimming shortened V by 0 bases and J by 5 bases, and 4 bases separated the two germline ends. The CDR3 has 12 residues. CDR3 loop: CASSLAIDTQYF. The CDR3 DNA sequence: TGTGCCAGCAGCTTGGCCATAGATACGCAGTATTTT.

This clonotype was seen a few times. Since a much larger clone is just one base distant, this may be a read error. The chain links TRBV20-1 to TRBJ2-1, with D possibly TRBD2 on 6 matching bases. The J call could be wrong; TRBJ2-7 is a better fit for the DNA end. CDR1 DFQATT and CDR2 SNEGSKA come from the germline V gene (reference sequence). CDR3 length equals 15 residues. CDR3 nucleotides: TGCAGTGCCAGTAGGGACTTGAGCTCCTACAATGAGCAGTACTTC. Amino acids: CSASRDLSSYNEQYF.

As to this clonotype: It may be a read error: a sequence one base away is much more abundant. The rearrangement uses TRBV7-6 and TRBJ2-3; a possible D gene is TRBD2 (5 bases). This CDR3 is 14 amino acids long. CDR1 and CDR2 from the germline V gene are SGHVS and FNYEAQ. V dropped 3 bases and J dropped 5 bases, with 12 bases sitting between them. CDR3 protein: CASSFRELKDTQYF. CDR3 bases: TGTGCCAGCAGCTTTAGGGAGCTCAAAGATACGCAGTATTTT.